Here is one T cell receptor beta chain with its context. Its antigen target is currently unknown. Per-base qualities were not stored, and no clone one base away is much larger. Measured from the cysteine to the phenylalanine, the CDR3 is 12 residues long. The entry retains the CDR3 DNA only, 36 bases that are in frame from base 1. CDR1 and CDR2 are drawn from the germline V gene: MDHEN, SYDVKM. Trimming takes 3 bases from V and 8 bases from J, and the germline ends sit 8 bases apart. The data stem from a study of shared clonotypes between healthy human individuals (dated by TCRdb to the early 2020s). Regarding the complete study: Two women and a few men aged 18 to 49 years were included in the cohort. For each donor, three plates each were used for CD4 naive and CD4 memory, two plates were used for CD8 naive, and one plate was used for CD8 memory. To estimate repertoire size and how much clonotype sharing occurs between individuals, the study deeply sequenced the blood TCR repertoires of 4 to 6 healthy adults. To increase sequencing depth and limit assay-specific biases, TCR repertoire library preparation and sequencing were carried out by different laboratories using diverse techniques. Leukapheresis yielded between about 0.85 and 9 billion PBMCs per donor.

Using the deep immunoSEQ assay, TCR CDR3 regions were amplified from genomic DNA by multiplex PCR. Extracted genomic DNA from each cell subset was distributed evenly across all wells of several immunoSEQ 96-well plates, and each plate was treated as a replicate. Each replicate PCR for sorted subsets received approximately 220 ng genomic DNA, equal to about 30,000 T cell genomes. The purified libraries were quantified using a Qubit 3.0 fluorometer, sized with a Bioanalyzer 2100, and then quantified again using the KAPA Library Quantification kit. Every immunoSEQ 96-well plate was sequenced on a dedicated single-read 150-cycle Illumina NextSeq 550 flow cell. The source study handled its data this way. Because the immunoSEQ output held only junctional sequences and lacked quality scores, the filtering could not match the filtering applied to full-length reads. Sequences were annotated with PyIR, a Python wrapper for IgBLAST v1.9, using IMGT germline references to assign V/J genes and CDR3. Reads were removed for weak V/J assignments (E-value above 1e-6), missing CDR3, stop codons, out-of-frame junctions, or ambiguous translated residues. V3J clonotypes were defined as sequences sharing an identical inferred V gene, J gene, and CDR3 amino acid sequence. To compute the percentage overlap between repertoires, the number of shared unique clonotypes was divided by the size of the smaller repertoire. RTK rarefaction, the Chao1 estimator, and Recon v2.1 estimates of unobserved clonotypes were used to assess repertoire richness. OLGA was used to compute generation probabilities for all TCRbeta clonotypes that the gDNA method yielded from a handful of donors. TCRdb provides this immuneACCESS table in a form limited to in-frame rearrangements. Some clones are lacking; in checked studies, under half of them reflect an unresolved V gene, and why the rest are absent is not known. The DNA was the basis for D and trimming; V, J and clone size are from that table. The sample table lists about 2.1 million clones, 85% to 95% of them with a count of one. The ten largest make up more than 1.5% of the sample.

CD8 naive samples were CD45RO-negative cells positively selected for CCR7, giving a CD45RA+CCR7+ population that excluded TemRA cells. Donors were healthy HIV-negative adults with no recently reported acute infections or vaccinations. Every donor was a Caucasian adult living in Nashville, Tennessee, USA. Blood was collected by leukapheresis, and PBMCs were isolated by Ficoll-Histopaque density gradient centrifugation and then cryopreserved in liquid nitrogen vapor phase. Analytical flow cytometry was used to check the purity and quantity of every magnetically sorted T cell population. From each sorted fraction, genomic DNA was isolated and quantified by UV absorbance on a Nanodrop 2000c. Summary of the overall study and its limitations: Sampling was restricted to blood, and TCR repertoires in tissue are likely to differ from TCR repertoires in blood. Clonotypes shared by all four sorted-subset donors showed higher generation probabilities than non-shared clonotypes. Pairwise subsampling led to the expectation that sequencing depth would affect the degree of clonotype sharing among donors. Naive subsets generally had larger estimated clonotype richness than memory subsets did. Because the study included only a small number of donors, the genetic and exposure-history diversity represented was limited. Incomplete sequencing was indicated by rarefaction of sorted-subset datasets, despite the large sequencing depth. Sharing across four donors was observed for around 4.8% of naive CD4, over 3% of naive CD8, 2% to 2.5% of memory CD4, and less than 0.45% of memory CD8 clonotypes.

The specimen was naive CD8+ T cells from PBMCs. Interpreted using the paper, the cell subset or site label stands for: CD45RA+CCR7+. The TCR comes from a man aged 18 to 35 in good health. Some clones in this sample may be carry-over from other donors' samples. This receptor chain uses TRBV28 and TRBJ2-4; the D gene identity is not certain. In nucleotide form, the sequence is TGTGCCAGCAGTTTTGTGTTGGACATTCAGTACTTC. Its coded protein is CASSFVLDIQYF.